A selection of T cell receptor beta chains follows, all from one sample in a study of T cell repertoires in cytomegalovirus infection. TCRdb re-called the reads with MiXCR, one entry per CDR3 protein. The sample lists around 540,000 distinct CDR3 sequences, roughly 34% seen once, with under 20% in the top ten. Their specific antigens are unknown. This specimen was cultured PBMCs, taken from culture after CMV antigen stimulation. These receptors came from a human donor in good health (CMV status not recorded). Some clones in this sample may be carry-over from other donors' samples. CDR3s include the opening cysteine and the closing phenylalanine or tryptophan. A D gene is named only where the DNA matches it firmly. Clone size is shown for a subset of rows, as once, few, many or a class of expanded clone.

D | size | J | V | CDR3 | DNA
. | few | TRBJ2-1 | TRBV19 | CASSGSLAEQFF | TGTGCCAGTAGTGGAAGTCTAGCTGAACAGTTCTTC
TRBD2 | many | TRBJ2-7 | TRBV11-2 | CASSLEILLAGNYEQYF | TGTGCCAGCAGCTTAGAGATATTGTTAGCGGGGAACTACGAGCAGTACTTC
. | few | TRBJ2-5 | TRBV7-3 | CASSRGLKETQYF | TGTGCCAGCAGCAGGGGCCTTAAAGAGACCCAGTACTTC
. | many | TRBJ1-4 | TRBV7-2 | CASSLQPNEKLFF | TGTGCCAGCAGCTTACAGCCTAATGAAAAACTGTTTTTT
. | few | TRBJ2-2 | TRBV12-3/TRBV12-4 | CASSFSRYGAGELFF | TGTGCCAGCAGTTTTAGTCGATATGGGGCCGGGGAGCTGTTTTTT
TRBD1 | . | TRBJ2-7 | TRBV27 | CASSLVGVTGSYEQYF | TGTGCCAGCAGTTTAGTAGGCGTGACAGGGTCCTACGAGCAGTACTTC
TRBD2 | . | TRBJ2-5 | TRBV7-6 | CASSSRLASQETQYF | TGTGCCAGCAGCTCCCGACTAGCCTCTCAAGAGACCCAGTACTTC
. | . | TRBJ2-4 | TRBV19 | CASSISNSKNIQYF | TGTGCCAGTAGTATCTCCAACAGCAAAAACATTCAGTACTTC
TRBD1 | . | TRBJ1-2 | TRBV28 | CASSWGAGGGDYGYTF | TGTGCCAGCAGTTGGGGCGCAGGGGGCGGTGACTATGGCTACACCTTC
TRBD2 | . | TRBJ2-2 | TRBV12-3/TRBV12-4 | CASWGAGGDTGELFF | TGTGCCAGCTGGGGAGCGGGAGGGGACACCGGGGAGCTGTTTTTT
TRBD2 | many | TRBJ2-7 | TRBV7-6 | CASSSGTSGAAYEQYF | TGTGCCAGCAGCTCAGGGACTAGCGGGGCGGCCTACGAGCAGTACTTC
. | . | TRBJ2-1 | TRBV19 | CASSIDGTQGEQFF | TGTGCCAGTAGTATAGACGGGACACAAGGTGAGCAGTTCTTC
. | . | TRBJ2-7 | TRBV7-9 | CASSLGRQAYEQYF | TGTGCCAGCAGCTTAGGGAGACAGGCCTACGAGCAGTACTTC
. | few | TRBJ1-1 | TRBV20-1 | CSARDRGSGNTEAFF | TGCAGTGCTAGAGATCGGGGTTCTGGGAACACTGAAGCTTTCTTT
. | . | TRBJ2-4 | TRBV20-1 | CSAAREAKNIQYF | TGCAGTGCTGCCAGGGAGGCCAAAAACATTCAGTACTTC
TRBD2 | few | TRBJ2-5 | TRBV19 | CASSRRTSKETQYF | TGTGCCAGTAGTCGACGGACTAGTAAAGAGACCCAGTACTTC
. | many | TRBJ1-3 | TRBV7-2 | CASSLAKAGAGNTIYF | TGTGCCAGCAGCTTAGCGAAGGCAGGGGCTGGAAACACCATATATTTT
TRBD1 | . | TRBJ2-3 | TRBV27 | CASSLYRRDRDTDTQYF | TGTGCCAGCAGCTTATACCGACGGGACAGGGACACAGATACGCAGTATTTT
TRBD1 | . | TRBJ1-5 | TRBV12-3/TRBV12-4 | CASTEGQGEEQPQHF | TGTGCCAGCACAGAAGGACAGGGGGAAGAGCAGCCCCAGCATTTT
TRBD2 | . | TRBJ2-6 | TRBV18 | CASSRRLAGEANVLTF | TGTGCCAGCTCACGCCGACTAGCGGGAGAGGCCAACGTCCTGACTTTC
TRBD1 | . | TRBJ2-5 | TRBV10-3 | CAISESGQGKETQYF | TGTGCCATCTCGGAATCAGGACAGGGGAAAGAGACCCAGTACTTC
TRBD2 | few | TRBJ2-3 | TRBV6-1 | CASSAIAGSTDTQYF | TGTGCCAGCAGTGCTATAGCGGGGTCCACAGATACGCAGTATTTT
. | many | TRBJ1-6 | TRBV7-3 | CASSSSQVSPLHF | TGTGCCAGCAGCTCATCGCAGGTGTCACCCCTCCACTTT
. | few | TRBJ2-7 | TRBV7-6 | CASSNGPGPDVEQYF | TGTGCCAGCAGTAACGGTCCGGGGCCGGATGTCGAGCAGTACTTC
. | . | TRBJ1-3 | TRBV29-1 | CSVGQGNTIYF | TGCAGCGTCGGACAGGGAAACACCATATATTTT
. | few | TRBJ2-1 | TRBV19 | CASSPGNVRDEQFF | TGTGCCAGTAGTCCGGGAAATGTTCGGGATGAGCAGTTCTTC
. | few | TRBJ2-5 | TRBV4-1 | CASSQAGNRTQYF | TGCGCCAGCAGCCAAGCAGGCAATCGGACCCAGTACTTC
TRBD2 | . | TRBJ2-1 | TRBV11-3 | CASSIGLAGGRNEQFF | TGTGCCAGCAGCATAGGACTAGCGGGAGGTCGCAATGAGCAGTTCTTC
TRBD1 | . | TRBJ1-4 | TRBV11-2 | CASSNPTGFGEKLFF | TGTGCCAGCAGCAATCCGACAGGGTTTGGTGAAAAACTGTTTTTT
. | once | TRBJ2-7 | TRBV25-1 | CASSGYRDRDPYEQYF | TGTGCCAGCAGTGGTTACCGGGACCGAGATCCCTACGAGCAGTACTTC
. | many | TRBJ2-3 | TRBV7-2 | CASSLVHTDTQYF | TGTGCCAGCAGCTTAGTTCACACAGATACGCAGTATTTT
. | . | TRBJ2-7 | TRBV9 | CASSGGRDFTYEQYF | TGTGCCAGCAGCGGTGGCCGGGACTTCACCTACGAGCAGTACTTC
TRBD1 | . | TRBJ1-1 | TRBV30 | CAWSINRGRMNTEAFF | TGTGCCTGGAGTATTAACAGGGGGCGCATGAACACTGAAGCTTTCTTT
. | . | TRBJ2-1 | TRBV15 | CATSSPPGLYNEQFF | TGTGCCACCAGCAGCCCACCGGGACTGTACAATGAGCAGTTCTTC
TRBD1 | few | TRBJ2-5 | TRBV24-1 | CATSDDRTGQETQYF | TGTGCCACCAGTGATGATCGGACAGGCCAAGAGACCCAGTACTTC
. | . | TRBJ1-2 | TRBV28 | CASSLLGAVYGYTF | TGTGCCAGCAGTTTACTGGGGGCTGTCTATGGCTACACCTTC
. | . | TRBJ2-3 | TRBV4-1 | CASSQLSRGSNTDTQYF | TGCGCCAGCAGCCAACTGAGCAGGGGCTCTAACACAGATACGCAGTATTTT
TRBD1 | . | TRBJ1-1 | TRBV20-1 | CSAPGGNTEAFF | TGCAGTGCTCCAGGGGGCAACACTGAAGCTTTCTTT
TRBD1 | . | TRBJ1-1 | TRBV6-5 | CASSEGQGWSEAFF | TGTGCCAGCAGCGAAGGACAGGGATGGTCTGAAGCTTTCTTT
. | . | TRBJ1-2 | TRBV7-2 | CASSPTGVGGYTF | TGTGCCAGCAGCCCCACCGGGGTCGGTGGCTACACCTTC
. | . | TRBJ1-2 | TRBV28 | CASSPRPNYGYTF | TGTGCCAGCAGTCCCCGACCTAACTATGGCTACACCTTC
TRBD2 | many | TRBJ2-1 | TRBV27 | CASSLELRLAGDNEQFF | TGTGCCAGCAGTTTAGAGTTGCGGCTAGCGGGGGACAATGAGCAGTTCTTC
. | once | TRBJ2-3 | TRBV27 | CASRREDTQYF | TGTGCCAGCAGACGCGAGGATACGCAGTATTTT
TRBD1 | . | TRBJ1-5 | TRBV28 | CASSSPGQGHQPQHF | TGTGCCAGCAGTTCCCCAGGACAGGGCCATCAGCCCCAGCATTTT
. | . | TRBJ2-7 | TRBV28 | CASTQSYEQYF | TGTGCCAGCACCCAATCCTACGAGCAGTACTTC
TRBD1 | . | TRBJ1-1 | TRBV7-8 | CASSFRQGRVLNTEAFF | TGTGCCAGCAGCTTTCGACAGGGGAGGGTTCTGAACACTGAAGCTTTCTTT
. | . | TRBJ2-5 | TRBV24-1 | CATSDSTTQETQYF | TGTGCCACCAGTGATTCTACTACCCAAGAGACCCAGTACTTC
TRBD1 | many | TRBJ1-4 | TRBV7-2 | CASAIQGADEKLFF | TGTGCCAGCGCAATACAGGGGGCGGATGAAAAACTGTTTTTT
. | . | TRBJ2-4 | TRBV2 | CASRITLAKNIQYF | TGTGCCAGCAGAATCACCCTAGCCAAAAACATTCAGTACTTC
. | few | TRBJ1-1 | TRBV30 | CATSGQNTEAFF | TGTGCAACATCCGGACAGAACACTGAAGCTTTCTTT
TRBD2 | . | TRBJ2-1 | TRBV7-9 | CASRSSGSLGEQFF | TGTGCCAGCAGATCTAGCGGGAGTCTTGGTGAGCAGTTCTTC
TRBD1 | . | TRBJ1-3 | TRBV7-9 | CASSQIQGESGNTIYF | TGTGCCAGCAGTCAGATACAGGGGGAGTCTGGAAACACCATATATTTT